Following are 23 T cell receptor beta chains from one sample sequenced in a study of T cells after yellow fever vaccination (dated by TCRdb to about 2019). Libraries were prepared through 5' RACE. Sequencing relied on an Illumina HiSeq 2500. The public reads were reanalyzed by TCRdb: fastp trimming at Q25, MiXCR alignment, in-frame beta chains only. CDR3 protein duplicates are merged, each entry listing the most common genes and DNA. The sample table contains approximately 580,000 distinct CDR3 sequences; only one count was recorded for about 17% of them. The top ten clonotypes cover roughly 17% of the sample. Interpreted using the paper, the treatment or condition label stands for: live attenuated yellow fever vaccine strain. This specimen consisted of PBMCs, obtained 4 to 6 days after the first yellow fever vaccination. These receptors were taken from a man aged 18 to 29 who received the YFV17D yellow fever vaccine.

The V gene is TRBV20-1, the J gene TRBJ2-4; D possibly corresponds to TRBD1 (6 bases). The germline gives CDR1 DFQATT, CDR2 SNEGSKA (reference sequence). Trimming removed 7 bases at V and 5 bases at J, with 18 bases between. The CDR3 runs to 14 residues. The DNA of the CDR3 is TGCAGTGTACAGGGTGACAGTTCTCAAAACATTCAGTACTTC. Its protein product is CSVQGDSSQNIQYF.

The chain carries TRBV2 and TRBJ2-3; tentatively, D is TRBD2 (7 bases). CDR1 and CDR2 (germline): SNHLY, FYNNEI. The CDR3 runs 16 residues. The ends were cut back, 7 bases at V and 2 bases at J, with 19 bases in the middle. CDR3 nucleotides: TGTGCCAGCACCCTAGGGGGGCTAGCGGACACAGATACGCAGTATTTT. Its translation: CASTLGGLADTDTQYF. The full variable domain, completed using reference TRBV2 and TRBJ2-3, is EPEVTQTPSHQVTQMGQEVILRCVPISNHLYFYWYRQILGQKVEFLVSFYNNEISEKSEIFDDQFSVERPDGSNFTLKIRSTKLEDSAMYFCASTLGGLADTDTQYFGPGTRLTVL.

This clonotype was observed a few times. CDR3 residues: CASSQGEQGRIDQPQHF. DNA of the CDR3: TGCGCCAGCAGCCAAGGGGAACAGGGGAGGATAGATCAGCCCCAGCATTTT. The genes are TRBV4-1 and TRBJ1-5, with 7 bases that match TRBD1. The CDR3 runs 17 residues. V was clipped by 1 base and J by 5 bases; unmatched bases: 11. Germline V CDR1 and CDR2: MGHRA, YSYEKL.

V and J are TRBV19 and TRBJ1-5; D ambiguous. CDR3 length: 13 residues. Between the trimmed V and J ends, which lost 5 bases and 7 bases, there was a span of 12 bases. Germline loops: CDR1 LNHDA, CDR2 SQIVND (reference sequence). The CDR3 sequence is CASSPSGVQPQHF. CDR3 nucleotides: TGTGCCAGTAGTCCCTCCGGGGTCCAGCCCCAGCATTTT.

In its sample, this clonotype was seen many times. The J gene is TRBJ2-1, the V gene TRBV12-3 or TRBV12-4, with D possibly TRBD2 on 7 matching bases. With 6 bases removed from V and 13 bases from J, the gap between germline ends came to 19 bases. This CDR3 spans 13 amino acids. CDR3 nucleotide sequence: TGTGCCAGCAGCTTAATTAGGGGGGGCGACCAGTTCTTC. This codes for CASSLIRGGDQFF.

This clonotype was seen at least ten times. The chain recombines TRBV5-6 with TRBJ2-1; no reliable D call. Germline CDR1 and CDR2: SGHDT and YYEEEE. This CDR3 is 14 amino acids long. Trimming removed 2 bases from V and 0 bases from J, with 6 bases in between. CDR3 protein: CASSFLSSYNEQFF. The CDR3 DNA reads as TGTGCCAGCAGCTTTTTAAGCTCCTACAATGAGCAGTTCTTC. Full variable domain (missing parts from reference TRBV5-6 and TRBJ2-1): DAGVTQSPTHLIKTRGQQVTLRCSPKSGHDTVSWYQQALGQGPQFIFQYYEEEERQRGNFPDRFSGHQFPNYSSELNVNALLLGDSALYLCASSFLSSYNEQFFGPGTRLTVL.

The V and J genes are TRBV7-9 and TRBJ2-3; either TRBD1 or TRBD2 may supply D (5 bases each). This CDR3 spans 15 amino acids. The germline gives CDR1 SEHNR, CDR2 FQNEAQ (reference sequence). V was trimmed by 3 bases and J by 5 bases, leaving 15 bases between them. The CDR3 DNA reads TGTGCCAGCAGCTTGGCACCTATTGGGGGAGATACGCAGTATTTT. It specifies CASSLAPIGGDTQYF.

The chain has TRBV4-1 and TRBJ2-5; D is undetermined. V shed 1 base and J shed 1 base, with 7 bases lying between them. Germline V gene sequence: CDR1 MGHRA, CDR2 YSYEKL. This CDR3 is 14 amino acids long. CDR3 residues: CASSQGRTQETQYF. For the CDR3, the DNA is TGCGCCAGCAGCCAAGGACGTACCCAAGAGACCCAGTACTTC.

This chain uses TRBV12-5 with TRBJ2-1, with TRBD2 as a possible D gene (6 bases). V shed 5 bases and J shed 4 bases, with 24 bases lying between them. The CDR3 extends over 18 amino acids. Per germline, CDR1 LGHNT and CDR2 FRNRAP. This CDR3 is CASGNSLTLASLYNEQFF. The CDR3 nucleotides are TGTGCTAGTGGTAATTCCCTTACGCTAGCGAGCCTTTACAATGAGCAGTTCTTC.

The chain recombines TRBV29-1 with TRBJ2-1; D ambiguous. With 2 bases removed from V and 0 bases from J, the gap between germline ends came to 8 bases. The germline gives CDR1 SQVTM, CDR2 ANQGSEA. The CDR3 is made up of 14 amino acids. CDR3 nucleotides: TGCAGCGTTGAATCTGACCTCTCCTACAATGAGCAGTTCTTC. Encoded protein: CSVESDLSYNEQFF.

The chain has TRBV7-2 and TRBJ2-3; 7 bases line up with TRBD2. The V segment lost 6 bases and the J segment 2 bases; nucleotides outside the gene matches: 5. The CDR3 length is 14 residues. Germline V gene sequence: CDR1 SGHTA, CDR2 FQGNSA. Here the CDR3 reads CASRAGIFTDTQYF. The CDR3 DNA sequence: TGTGCCAGCAGAGCGGGGATATTCACAGATACGCAGTATTTT.

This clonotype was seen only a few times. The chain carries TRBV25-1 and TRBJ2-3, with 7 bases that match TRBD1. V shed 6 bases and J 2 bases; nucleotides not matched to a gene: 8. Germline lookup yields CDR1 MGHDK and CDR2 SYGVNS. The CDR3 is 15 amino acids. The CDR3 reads CASSDLGGYTDTQYF. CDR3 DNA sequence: TGTGCCAGCAGCGACCTAGGGGGCTACACAGATACGCAGTATTTT.

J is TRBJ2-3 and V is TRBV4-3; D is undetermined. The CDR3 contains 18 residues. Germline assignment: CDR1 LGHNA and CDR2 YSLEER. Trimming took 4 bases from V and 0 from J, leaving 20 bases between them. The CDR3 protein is CASSRTADWLLSTDTQYF. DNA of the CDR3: TGCGCCAGCAGCCGAACGGCTGATTGGTTGCTTAGCACAGATACGCAGTATTTT.

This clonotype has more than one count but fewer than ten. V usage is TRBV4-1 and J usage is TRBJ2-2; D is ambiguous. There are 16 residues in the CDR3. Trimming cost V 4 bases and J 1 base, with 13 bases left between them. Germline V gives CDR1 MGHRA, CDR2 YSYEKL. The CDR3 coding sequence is TGCGCCAGCAGCCGAGGACGAGATGTGAACACCGGGGAGCTGTTTTTT. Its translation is CASSRGRDVNTGELFF.

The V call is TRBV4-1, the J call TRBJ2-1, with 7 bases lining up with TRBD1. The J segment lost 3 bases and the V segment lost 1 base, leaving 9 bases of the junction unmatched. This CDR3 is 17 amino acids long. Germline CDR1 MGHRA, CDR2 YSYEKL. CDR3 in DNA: TGCGCCAGCAGCCAAGGGGCCAGGCCAGGGGGCTACAATGAGCAGTTCTTC. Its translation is CASSQGARPGGYNEQFF.

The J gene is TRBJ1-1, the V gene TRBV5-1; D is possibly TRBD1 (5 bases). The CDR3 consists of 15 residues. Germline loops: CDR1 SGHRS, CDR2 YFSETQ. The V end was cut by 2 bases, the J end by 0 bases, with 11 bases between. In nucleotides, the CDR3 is TGCGCCAGCAGCTTCACAGGTCGGTTGAACACTGAAGCTTTCTTT. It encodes CASSFTGRLNTEAFF.

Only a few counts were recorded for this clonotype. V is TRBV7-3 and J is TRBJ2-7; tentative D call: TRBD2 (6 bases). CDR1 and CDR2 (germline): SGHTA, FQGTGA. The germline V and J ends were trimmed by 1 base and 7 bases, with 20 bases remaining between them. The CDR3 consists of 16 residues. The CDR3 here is CASSLNSRTDAGEQYF. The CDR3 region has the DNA TGTGCCAGCAGCTTAAATTCCCGGACGGATGCGGGGGAGCAGTACTTC.

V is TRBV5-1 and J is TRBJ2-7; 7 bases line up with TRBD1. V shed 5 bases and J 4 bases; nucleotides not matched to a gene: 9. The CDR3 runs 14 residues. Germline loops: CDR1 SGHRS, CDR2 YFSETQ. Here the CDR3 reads CASSSRDSVYEQYF. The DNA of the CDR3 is TGCGCCAGCAGTTCAAGGGACAGCGTTTACGAGCAGTACTTC.

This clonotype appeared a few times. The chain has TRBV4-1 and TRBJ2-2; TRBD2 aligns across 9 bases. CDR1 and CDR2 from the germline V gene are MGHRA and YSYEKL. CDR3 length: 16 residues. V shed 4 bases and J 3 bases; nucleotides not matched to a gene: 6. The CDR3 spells CASSRRGGSDTGELFF. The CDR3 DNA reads TGCGCCAGCAGCCGGCGGGGGGGCAGCGACACCGGGGAGCTGTTTTTT.

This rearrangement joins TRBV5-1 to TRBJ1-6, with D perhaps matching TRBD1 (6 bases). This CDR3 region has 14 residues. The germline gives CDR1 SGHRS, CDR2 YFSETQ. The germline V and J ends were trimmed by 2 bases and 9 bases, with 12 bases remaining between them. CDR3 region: CASSFNRETSPLHF. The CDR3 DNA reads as TGCGCCAGCAGCTTCAACAGGGAGACTTCACCCCTCCACTTT.

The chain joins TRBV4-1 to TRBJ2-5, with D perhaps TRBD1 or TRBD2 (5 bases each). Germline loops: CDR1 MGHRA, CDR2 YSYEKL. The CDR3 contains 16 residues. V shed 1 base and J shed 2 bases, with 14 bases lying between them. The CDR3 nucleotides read TGCGCCAGCAGCCAAGGGGGTACGGGGCGTCAAGAGACCCAGTACTTC. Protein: CASSQGGTGRQETQYF.

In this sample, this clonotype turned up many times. CDR3: CASSLGGQREQYF. The CDR3 DNA is TGTGCCAGCAGCTTGGGGGGACAGCGGGAGCAGTACTTC. The rearrangement joins TRBV7-9 to TRBJ2-7; D may be TRBD1 (7 bases). This CDR3 is built from 13 residues. The V end lost 3 bases, the J end lost 7 bases, and 13 bases lay between the germline ends. Germline lookup yields CDR1 SEHNR and CDR2 FQNEAQ (reference sequence).

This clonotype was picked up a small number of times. CDR3 sequence (DNA): TGTGCCAGCAGCTTAGCAGAAAGGCAGCCCCAGCATTTT. It codes for CASSLAERQPQHF. The gene calls are TRBV7-2 and TRBJ1-5; no clear D. The V end lost 0 bases, the J end lost 7 bases, and 7 bases lay between the germline ends. This CDR3 has 13 residues. In germline, CDR1 is SGHTA, CDR2 FQGNSA.